These 28 T cell receptor beta chains originate from one sample sequenced in a study of T cells in Graves' hyperthyroidism and ophthalmopathy (dated by TCRdb to between 2018 and 2021). Library method: multiplex PCR. TCRdb shows the sequencer as Illumina HiSeq 2000. TCR beta CDR3 regions were amplified from RNA transcripts. The first round of RT-PCR for the TCR CDR3 was performed with the HTBI primer set and the Qiagen OneStep RT-PCR kit. The public reads were run again by TCRdb, first through fastp at Q25 and then through MiXCR, and only productive beta chains were kept. Rows are unified per CDR3 protein, each entry keeping the most common DNA and genes. This sample has hundreds of thousands of distinct CDR3 sequences in its table, and about half of those were observed once. The top ten clones comprise about 7.9% of the sample. Sequenced: peripheral blood or thyroid tissue (not recorded which). These receptors all come from a woman aged 18-29 years with Graves' hyperthyroidism. Donor details come from another sample of the same person, matched by shared clones.

The genes are TRBV7-6 and TRBJ2-5, with D hard to call. The germline V gene encodes CDR1 SGHVS and CDR2 FNYEAQ. Trimming shortened V by 4 bases and J by 7 bases, and 10 bases separated the two germline ends. The CDR3 contains 12 residues. CDR3 in amino acids: CASSSESGTQYF. The DNA of the CDR3 is TGTGCCAGCAGCTCCGAGTCAGGGACCCAGTACTTC.

This clonotype was seen only once. This may arise from a read error, as a much more abundant clone is one base away. The chain employs TRBV11-1 and TRBJ2-7; 12 positions agree with TRBD2. Germline CDR1 and CDR2: SGHAT and FQDESV (reference sequence). The trim removed 4 bases at V and 3 bases at J, leaving 4 bases unmatched. CDR3 length: 15 residues. The CDR3 sequence: CASSSWTSGNYEQYF. The CDR3 DNA reads as TGTGCCAGCAGCTCCTGGACTAGCGGGAACTACGAGCAGTACTTC.

This clonotype was detected ten times or more. This chain joins TRBV9 and TRBJ1-2; 7 nucleotides agree with TRBD1. Germline V gene lookup returns CDR1 SGDLS and CDR2 YYNGEE. Trimming took 4 bases from V and 4 from J; bases not matched to a gene: 7. The CDR3 sequence is 14 residues long. In DNA, the CDR3 is TGTGCCAGCAGCCAGGACAGGCAGTTCTATGGCTACACCTTC. This codes for CASSQDRQFYGYTF.

This clonotype occurred once. V gene TRBV10-2 combines with J gene TRBJ2-6; a weak D match, TRBD1 (5 bases). There are 18 residues in the CDR3. Per germline, CDR1 WSHSY and CDR2 SAAADI. V lost 4 bases to trimming and J lost 3 bases, with 19 bases between them. Here the CDR3 DNA reads TGCGCCAGCAGTGTCAGGGTCGACCTGGTCTATGGGGCCAACGTCCTGACTTTC. Amino acids: CASSVRVDLVYGANVLTF.

This clonotype showed up just a few times. The chain is built from TRBV2 and TRBJ2-5, with 12 bases that match TRBD2. From germline, CDR1 is SNHLY and CDR2 FYNNEI. The CDR3 has 16 amino acids. The ends lost 6 bases at V and 6 bases at J; junction bases unmatched: 11. CDR3 amino acids: CASRNPLAGGSQTQYF. The CDR3 DNA reads as TGTGCCAGCAGGAATCCACTAGCGGGAGGTTCGCAGACCCAGTACTTC.

The chain couples TRBV29-1 to TRBJ2-5; 7 bases agree with TRBD1. This CDR3 is 12 amino acids long. Trimming took 7 bases from V and 1 from J; bases not matched to a gene: 3. CDR1 is SQVTM, CDR2 ANQGSEA, per germline. The CDR3 DNA reads TGCAGCGAAGGGACAGTCCAAGAGACCCAGTACTTC. Translation gives CSEGTVQETQYF.

This clonotype was detected many times. The V gene is TRBV25-1, the J gene TRBJ2-3; 9 bases agree with TRBD2. Germline CDR1 and CDR2: MGHDK and SYGVNS. This CDR3 is 16 amino acids long. Trimming removed 4 bases from V and 3 bases from J; junction bases left unmatched: 8. CDR3 nucleotides: TGTGCCAGCAGTGCCCGACTAGCGGTCCATACAGATACGCAGTATTTT. It specifies CASSARLAVHTDTQYF.

The sample holds many counts of this clonotype. Here the CDR3 DNA reads TGTGCCAGCAGCATCTTTGCGGGGTTCGTCCGGGGGAACACCATATATTTT. Its translation: CASSIFAGFVRGNTIYF. The chain is built from TRBV7-9 and TRBJ1-3; D may be TRBD1 (5 bases). The ends were cut back, 5 bases at V and 7 bases at J, with 24 bases in the middle. Germline CDR1 is SEHNR and CDR2 is FQNEAQ (reference sequence). The CDR3 loop spans 17 amino acids.

This clonotype was counted a single time. The rearrangement joins TRBV10-3 to TRBJ2-2; D is uncertain. Germline CDR1 is ENHRY and CDR2 is SYGVKD. The V gene lost 0 bases and the J gene lost 9 bases, with 5 bases spanning the gap. This CDR3 comprises 12 residues. The CDR3 sequence: CAISESTWELFF. The CDR3 nucleotides are TGTGCCATCAGTGAGTCGACGTGGGAGCTGTTTTTT.

The CDR3 nucleotides read TGCAGCGTGAGGCGGCAGACCTACGAGCAGTACTTC. As protein: CSVRRQTYEQYF. The rearrangement uses TRBV29-1 and TRBJ2-7; no firm D call. CDR1 is SQVTM, CDR2 ANQGSEA, per germline. The CDR3 extends over 12 amino acids. The ends were cut back, 6 bases at V and 2 bases at J, with 11 bases in the middle.

This clonotype was recorded a few times. V gene TRBV7-9 combines with J gene TRBJ1-6, with D maybe TRBD1 (6 bases). V was clipped by 5 bases and J by 5 bases, with 16 bases between them. Germline loops: CDR1 SEHNR, CDR2 FQNEAQ (reference sequence). CDR3 length: 16 amino acids. CDR3 in DNA: TGTGCCAGCAGCCTCACCGGGACAAGAGATAATTCACCCCTCCACTTT. Amino acid sequence: CASSLTGTRDNSPLHF.

This clonotype has ten or more counts. This chain uses TRBV29-1 with TRBJ1-3; D is uncertain. Trimming pared 5 bases from V and 10 bases from J, leaving 18 bases between. Germline V lookup: CDR1 SQVTM, CDR2 ANQGSEA. The CDR3 totals 13 residues. In nucleotides, the CDR3 is TGCAGCGTTTTGACCCCTCTTCGTGGGACCATATATTTT. Encoded protein: CSVLTPLRGTIYF.

This clonotype has more than one count but fewer than ten. This chain connects TRBV9 to TRBJ2-5, with 8 bases aligning to TRBD2. J gave up 5 bases and V 3 bases, and 12 bases lay outside the gene matches. Germline CDR1 reads SGDLS; CDR2 reads YYNGEE. The CDR3 length is 16 residues. The chain's CDR3 is CASSAEWGGRMETQYF. DNA for the CDR3: TGTGCCAGCAGCGCCGAGTGGGGCGGGAGGATGGAGACCCAGTACTTC.

The J gene is TRBJ2-7, the V gene TRBV20-1, with 7 bases matching TRBD2. J was trimmed by 2 bases and V by 3 bases; bases with no gene match: 4. This CDR3 contains 13 residues. Germline V gene data show CDR1 as DFQATT and CDR2 as SNEGSKA (reference sequence). The CDR3 DNA reads as TGCAGTGCTAGTAGCGGGCAGACCTACGAGCAGTACTTC. As protein: CSASSGQTYEQYF.

As for this clonotype: Being one base from a much bigger clone, this may be a read error. This chain connects TRBV10-3 to TRBJ2-7; D is ambiguous. This CDR3 has 14 amino acids. With 6 bases removed from V and 0 bases from J, the gap between germline ends came to 12 bases. Germline-derived CDR1 and CDR2 are ENHRY and SYGVKD. CDR3 protein: CAISPAGSSYEQYF. CDR3 DNA: TGTGCCATCAGCCCGGCAGGTAGCTCCTACGAGCAGTACTTC.

The chain's CDR3 is CSARDYRKAGSPLHF. The DNA of the CDR3 is TGCAGTGCTAGAGATTACCGCAAAGCGGGGTCACCCCTCCACTTT. V and J are TRBV20-1 and TRBJ1-6; D gene uncertain. CDR3 size: 15 residues. Per the germline V gene, CDR1 is DFQATT and CDR2 is SNEGSKA (reference sequence). The V end lost 0 bases, the J end lost 10 bases, and 16 bases lay between the germline ends.

This clonotype came up a few times. The chain joins TRBV7-2 to TRBJ1-1, with unresolved D. Germline V gives CDR1 SGHTA, CDR2 FQGNSA. The CDR3 loop spans 14 amino acids. V dropped 4 bases and J dropped 5 bases, with 14 bases sitting between them. For the CDR3, the DNA is TGTGCCAGCAGCTCCCTCCGTCTCCGGACTGAAGCTTTCTTT. It codes for CASSSLRLRTEAFF.

J is TRBJ1-6 and V is TRBV10-3; D uncertain. The V end lost 6 bases, the J end lost 10 bases, and 4 bases lay between the germline ends. Germline V lookup: CDR1 ENHRY, CDR2 SYGVKD. The CDR3 extends over 10 amino acids. Written as DNA, the CDR3 is TGTGCCATCAGGGGGTCACCCCTCCACTTT. It encodes CAIRGSPLHF.

The rearrangement links TRBV5-1 to TRBJ2-7; 13 nucleotides match TRBD2. This CDR3 contains 19 residues. The junction had 11 bases not matched to a gene; V was cut back by 0 bases and J by 2 bases. Per germline, CDR1 SGHRS and CDR2 YFSETQ. The CDR3 DNA follows: TGCGCCAGCAGCTTGGGACTAGCGGGAGGCGTCGGGGGGACCTACGAGCAGTACTTC. It yields the protein CASSLGLAGGVGGTYEQYF.

This clonotype showed up just once. J is TRBJ2-7 and V is TRBV20-1; D gene unclear. The germline CDR1 and CDR2 sequences are DFQATT and SNEGSKA (reference sequence). V was cut by 6 bases and J by 4 bases, with 13 bases left in between. The CDR3 covers 12 residues. The CDR3 nucleotides read TGCAGTGCCCCTCCGGTGGCATACGAGCAGTACTTC. Protein product: CSAPPVAYEQYF.

Worth noting for this clonotype: A much larger clone differs from this one at a single base, so this may be a read error. CDR3 region: CSARSPVSEKLIF. CDR3 bases: TGCAGCGCCCGTTCCCCAGTTAGTGAAAAACTGATTTTT. The V gene is TRBV29-1, the J gene TRBJ1-4; D not resolved. This CDR3 region has 13 residues. The germline gives CDR1 SQVTM, CDR2 ANQGSEA.

This chain links TRBV24-1 with TRBJ2-7; TRBD2 agrees at 11 bases. Germline CDR1 KGHDR, CDR2 SFDVKD. The CDR3 sequence is 17 residues long. The ends lost 2 bases at V and 3 bases at J; junction bases unmatched: 8. Here the CDR3 DNA reads TGTGCCACCAGTGATTCCCAGGGGACTAGCGGAGGCTACGAGCAGTACTTC. This translates into CATSDSQGTSGGYEQYF.

The J gene is TRBJ1-2, the V gene TRBV25-1, with 7 bases lining up with TRBD1. The CDR3 loop spans 14 amino acids. Germline V gene sequence: CDR1 MGHDK, CDR2 SYGVNS. V shed 1 base, J shed 8 bases, and the junction held 7 bases outside the gene matches. CDR3 nucleotides: TGTGCCAGCAGTGAATTAGACCCGGACAGGGGCTACACCTTC. Its protein product is CASSELDPDRGYTF.

The chain is built from TRBV11-2 and TRBJ1-1; TRBD1 matches 9 bases. CDR1 and CDR2 from the germline V gene are SGHAT and FQNNGV. With 7 bases clipped from V and 4 bases from J, the junction kept 13 bases outside the gene matches. The CDR3 is 16 residues long. CDR3 amino acids: CASIRDRVDRGTEAFF. CDR3 DNA sequence: TGTGCCAGCATTCGGGACAGGGTGGACCGGGGCACTGAAGCTTTCTTT.

The chain has TRBV7-2 and TRBJ2-5; a weak D match, TRBD1 (5 bases). The V gene lost 8 bases and the J gene lost 1 base, with 14 bases spanning the gap. CDR3 length equals 14 residues. In germline, CDR1 is SGHTA, CDR2 FQGNSA. Here the CDR3 DNA reads TGTGCCAGCTCACTCAGGGCAATCCAAGAGACCCAGTACTTC. Its protein is CASSLRAIQETQYF.

Notes on this clonotype: An end of the junction does not agree with germline; a read error may underlie this. V usage is TRBV7-7 and J usage is TRBJ2-5; 9 bases are shared with TRBD2. Germline CDR1 SSHAT, CDR2 FNYEAQ (reference sequence). This CDR3 spans 15 amino acids. The CDR3 reads CASSLAGVTMETQYF. Written as DNA, the CDR3 is TGTGCTAGCAGCTTAGCGGGAGTGACCATGGAGACCCAGTACTTC.

In its sample, this clonotype was seen many times. The chain is built from TRBV10-1 and TRBJ2-5; D unclear. The germline CDR1 and CDR2 sequences are WNHNN and SYGVQD (reference sequence). This CDR3 spans 13 amino acids. V lost 8 bases, J lost 5 bases, and 15 bases lay in between. The CDR3 sequence: CASSDRPAETQYF. The DNA for the CDR3 is TGCGCCAGCTCGGATCGGCCTGCTGAGACCCAGTACTTC.

The chain employs TRBV20-1 and TRBJ2-7; 11 positions match TRBD1. The CDR3 loop spans 13 amino acids. The germline V gene encodes CDR1 DFQATT and CDR2 SNEGSKA (reference sequence). V dropped 5 bases and J dropped 2; count of bases not matched to a gene: 2. In nucleotides, the CDR3 is TGCAGTGCTGGACAGGGGGCCGCCTACGAGCAGTACTTC. This gives the protein CSAGQGAAYEQYF.